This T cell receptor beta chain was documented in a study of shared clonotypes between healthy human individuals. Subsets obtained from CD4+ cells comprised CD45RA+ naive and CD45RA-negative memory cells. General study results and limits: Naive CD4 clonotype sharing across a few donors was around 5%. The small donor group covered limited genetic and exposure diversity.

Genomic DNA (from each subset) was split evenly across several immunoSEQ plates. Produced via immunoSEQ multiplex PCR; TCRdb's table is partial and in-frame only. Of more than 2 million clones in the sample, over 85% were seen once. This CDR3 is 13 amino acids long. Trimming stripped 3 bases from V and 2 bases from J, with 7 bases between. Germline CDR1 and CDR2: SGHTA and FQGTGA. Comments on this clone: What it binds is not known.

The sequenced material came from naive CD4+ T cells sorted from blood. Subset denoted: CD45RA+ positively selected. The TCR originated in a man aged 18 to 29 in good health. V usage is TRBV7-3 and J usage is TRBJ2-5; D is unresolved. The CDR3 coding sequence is TGTGCCAGCAGCTTCGGCAGGCAAGAGACCCAGTACTTC. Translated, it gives CASSFGRQETQYF.